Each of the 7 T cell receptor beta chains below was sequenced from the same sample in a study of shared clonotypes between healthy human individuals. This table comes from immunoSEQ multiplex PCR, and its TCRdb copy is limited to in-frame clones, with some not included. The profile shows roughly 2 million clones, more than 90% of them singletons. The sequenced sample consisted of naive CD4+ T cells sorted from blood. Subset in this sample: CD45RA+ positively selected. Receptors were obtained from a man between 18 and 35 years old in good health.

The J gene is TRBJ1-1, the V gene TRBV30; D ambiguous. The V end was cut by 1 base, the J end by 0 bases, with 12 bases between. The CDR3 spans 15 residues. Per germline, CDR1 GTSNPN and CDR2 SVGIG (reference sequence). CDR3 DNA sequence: TGTGCCTGGAGTGGACCTTCGGTATTGAACACTGAAGCTTTCTTT. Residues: CAWSGPSVLNTEAFF.

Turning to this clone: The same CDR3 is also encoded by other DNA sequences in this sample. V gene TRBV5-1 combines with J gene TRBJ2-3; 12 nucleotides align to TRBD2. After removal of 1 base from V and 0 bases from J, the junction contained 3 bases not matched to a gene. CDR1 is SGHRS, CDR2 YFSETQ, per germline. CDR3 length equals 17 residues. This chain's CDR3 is CASSLLAGGPSTDTQYF. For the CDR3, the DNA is TGCGCCAGCAGCTTGCTAGCGGGAGGGCCTAGCACAGATACGCAGTATTTT. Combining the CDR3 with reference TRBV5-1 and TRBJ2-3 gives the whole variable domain KAGVTQTPRYLIKTRGQQVTLSCSPISGHRSVSWYQQTPGQGLQFLFEYFSETQRNKGNFPGRFSGRQFSNSRSEMNVSTLELGDSALYLCASSLLAGGPSTDTQYFGPGTRLTVL.

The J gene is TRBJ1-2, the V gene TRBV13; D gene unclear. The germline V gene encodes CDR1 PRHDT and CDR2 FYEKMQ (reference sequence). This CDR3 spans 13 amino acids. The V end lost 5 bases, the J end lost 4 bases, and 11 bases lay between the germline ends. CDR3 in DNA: TGTGCCAGCAGCCCGGGGAGGAGCTATGGCTACACCTTC. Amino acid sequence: CASSPGRSYGYTF.

Written as DNA, the CDR3 is TGTGCCAGCAGCTTGGGTAGCGGGAGGGTCTACGAGCAGTACTTC. Its translation: CASSLGSGRVYEQYF. V is TRBV7-2 and J is TRBJ2-7; 11 bases agree with TRBD2. Germline values: CDR1 SGHTA, CDR2 FQGNSA. CDR3 length equals 15 residues. V shed 3 bases, J shed 3 bases, and the junction held 4 bases outside the gene matches. Together with reference TRBV7-2 and TRBJ2-7, the CDR3 gives the full variable domain: GAGVSQSPSNKVTEKGKDVELRCDPISGHTALYWYRQSLGQGLEFLIYFQGNSAPDKSGLPSDRFSAERTGGSVSTLTIQRTQQEDSAVYLCASSLGSGRVYEQYFGPGTRLTVT.

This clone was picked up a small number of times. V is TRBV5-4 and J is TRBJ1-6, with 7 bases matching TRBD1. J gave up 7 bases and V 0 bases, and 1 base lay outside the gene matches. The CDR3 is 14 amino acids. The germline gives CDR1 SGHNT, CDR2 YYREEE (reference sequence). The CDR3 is CASSLGRGNSPLHF. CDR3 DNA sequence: TGTGCCAGCAGCTTGGGCAGGGGGAATTCACCCCTCCACTTT.

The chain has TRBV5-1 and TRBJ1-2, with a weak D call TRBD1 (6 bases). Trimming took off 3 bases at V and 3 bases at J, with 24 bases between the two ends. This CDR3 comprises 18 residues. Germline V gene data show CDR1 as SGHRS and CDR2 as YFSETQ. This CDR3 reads CASSWGTTPRKGDYGYTF. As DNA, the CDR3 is TGCGCCAGCAGCTGGGGGACAACCCCCCGAAAAGGAGACTATGGCTACACCTTC.

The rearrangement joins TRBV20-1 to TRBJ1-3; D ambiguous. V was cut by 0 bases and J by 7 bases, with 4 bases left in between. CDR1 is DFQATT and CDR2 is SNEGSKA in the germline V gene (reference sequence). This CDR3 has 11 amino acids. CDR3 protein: CSARDNNTIYF. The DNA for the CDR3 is TGCAGTGCTAGAGATAACAACACCATATATTTT.